The 6 T cell receptor beta chains below come from one sample, sequenced in a study of CD8 T cells in ankylosing spondylitis. Study-wide results and caveats: Seven or eight highly homologous variants made up a TCR beta motif, and this motif appeared characteristic of ankylosing spondylitis blood.

No antigens are known for them. TCRdb ran MiXCR on the 5' RACE reads and lists one entry per CDR3 protein. The sample shows some 220,000 distinct CDR3 sequences, 7.3% of them seen only once. The sample consisted of blood, either unsorted or a sorted T cell fraction (not recorded which). The receptor set was obtained from a male donor with ankylosing spondylitis.

This clonotype was observed a few times. The rearrangement joins TRBV12-3 or TRBV12-4 to TRBJ2-5, with TRBD2 identical over 8 bases. The CDR3 has 13 residues. J gave up 4 bases and V 8 bases, and 6 bases lay outside the gene matches. CDR3 sequence (DNA): TGTGCCAGCTGGGCGGGAGGAGGAGAGACCCAGTACTTC. Translated: CASWAGGGETQYF.

This clonotype was found a few times. The chain employs TRBV7-9 and TRBJ2-4; 10 bases are shared with TRBD1. This CDR3 comprises 15 residues. V gave up 5 bases and J gave up 5 bases; unmatched junction bases: 6. CDR1 SEHNR and CDR2 FQNEAQ come from the germline V gene (reference sequence). DNA for the CDR3: TGTGCCAGCAGCACCCGGGACAGGGGACAAAACATTCAGTACTTC. It yields the protein CASSTRDRGQNIQYF.

The table lists this clonotype with many counts. This rearrangement joins TRBV4-1 to TRBJ1-2; D is undetermined. Germline assignment: CDR1 MGHRA and CDR2 YSYEKL. This CDR3 comprises 13 residues. V was cut by 1 base and J by 5 bases, with 8 bases left in between. This CDR3 reads CASSQVGGYGYTF. The DNA of the CDR3 is TGCGCCAGCAGCCAAGTAGGTGGATATGGCTACACCTTC.

This chain connects TRBV27 to TRBJ2-1, with D possibly being TRBD1 or TRBD2 (6 bases each). The ends were cut back, 1 base at V and 5 bases at J, with 12 bases in the middle. The CDR3 has 15 residues. Looked up from germline, CDR1 is MNHEY and CDR2 is SMNVEV (reference sequence). In nucleotides, the CDR3 is TGTGCCAGCAGTTTATGGGGGGCTATTAACAATGAGCAGTTCTTC. Encoded protein: CASSLWGAINNEQFF.

Of note for this clonotype: A much larger clone is a single base away; this may be a read error. This chain joins TRBV4-2 and TRBJ1-1; D call uncertain. The germline V gene has CDR1 LGHNA and CDR2 YNFKEQ. CDR3 length: 15 amino acids. The DNA for the CDR3 is TGTGCCAGCAGCCAAGCCGTGGCGTGGAACACTGAAGCTTACTTT. This encodes CASSQAVAWNTEAYF.

This clonotype was observed at least ten times. The chain carries TRBV7-2 and TRBJ2-1; 11 bases line up with TRBD2. Germline values: CDR1 SGHTA, CDR2 FQGNSA. The CDR3 is made up of 15 amino acids. V shed 4 bases and J 7 bases; nucleotides not matched to a gene: 6. The chain's CDR3 is CASSSLAGGPNEQFF. The CDR3 nucleotides read TGTGCCAGCAGCTCCTTAGCGGGAGGGCCGAATGAGCAGTTCTTC.